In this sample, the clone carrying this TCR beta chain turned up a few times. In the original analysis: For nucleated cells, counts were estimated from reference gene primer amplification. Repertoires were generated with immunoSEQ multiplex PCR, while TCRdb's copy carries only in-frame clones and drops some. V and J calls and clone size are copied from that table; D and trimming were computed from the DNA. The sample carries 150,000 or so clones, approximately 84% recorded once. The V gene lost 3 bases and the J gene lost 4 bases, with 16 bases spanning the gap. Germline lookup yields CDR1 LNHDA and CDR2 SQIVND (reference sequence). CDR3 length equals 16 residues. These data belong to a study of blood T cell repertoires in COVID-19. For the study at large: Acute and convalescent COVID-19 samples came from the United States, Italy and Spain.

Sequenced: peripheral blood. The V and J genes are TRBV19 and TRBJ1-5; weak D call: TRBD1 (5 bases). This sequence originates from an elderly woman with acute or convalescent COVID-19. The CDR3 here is CASSITDRDANQPQHF. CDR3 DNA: TGTGCCAGTAGTATTACTGACAGAGATGCGAATCAGCCCCAGCATTTT. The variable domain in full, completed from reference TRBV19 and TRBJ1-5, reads DGGITQSPKYLFRKEGQNVTLSCEQNLNHDAMYWYRQDPGQGLRLIYYSQIVNDFQKGDIAEGYSVSREKKESFPLTVTSAQKNPTAFYLCASSITDRDANQPQHFGDGTRLSIL.